Shown below are 17 T cell receptor beta chains from a single sample sequenced in a study of blood T cell repertoires in COVID-19. Sequencing used immunoSEQ multiplex PCR; TCRdb keeps in-frame clones, though not all of them. The sample has 270,000 or so clones; approximately 88% are singletons. Sequencing input: PBMCs or T cells enriched from blood (not recorded which). The receptors come from a woman between 35 and 50 years old with acute COVID-19.

The CDR3 here is CASSRRTGGAVYEQYF. CDR3 nucleotide sequence: TGTGCCAGCAGTCGCCGGACAGGGGGCGCCGTATACGAGCAGTACTTC. V and J are TRBV6-6 and TRBJ2-7; TRBD1 aligns across 11 bases. After removal of 5 bases from V and 4 bases from J, the junction contained 10 bases not matched to a gene. Germline V gene sequence: CDR1 MNHNY, CDR2 SVGAGI (reference sequence). The CDR3 totals 16 residues.

The J gene is TRBJ1-1, the V gene TRBV6-6; 8 bases fit TRBD1. Germline lookup yields CDR1 MNHNY and CDR2 SVGAGI (reference sequence). J was trimmed by 4 bases and V by 5 bases; bases with no gene match: 9. The CDR3 is 15 amino acids. CDR3 amino acids: CASSLTRDRPTEAFF. In DNA form, the CDR3 reads TGTGCCAGCAGTCTCACCCGGGACAGGCCCACTGAAGCTTTCTTT.

The genes are TRBV10-3 and TRBJ2-2; TRBD1 might be the D (6 bases). This CDR3 region has 15 residues. Trimming stripped 3 bases from V and 3 bases from J, with 11 bases between. Per germline, CDR1 ENHRY and CDR2 SYGVKD. CDR3 sequence (DNA): TGTGCCATCAGTGAAGGGGGTGGCTACACCGGGGAGCTGTTTTTT. Residues: CAISEGGGYTGELFF.

The sample holds one count of this clone. The chain has TRBV15 and TRBJ2-1, with 7 bases aligning to TRBD2. Germline V CDR1 and CDR2: LNHNV, YYDKDF (reference sequence). This CDR3 contains 16 residues. The trim removed 5 bases at V and 1 base at J, leaving 8 bases unmatched. The CDR3 sequence: CATSPGAGASYNEQFF. In DNA, the CDR3 is TGTGCCACCAGCCCTGGCGCGGGAGCGTCCTACAATGAGCAGTTCTTC.

The V call is TRBV10-3, the J call TRBJ2-3; D perhaps matches TRBD2 (5 bases). V dropped 10 bases and J dropped 2 bases, with 19 bases sitting between them. The CDR3 has 15 amino acids. Germline CDR1 and CDR2: ENHRY and SYGVKD. The CDR3 DNA reads as TGTGCCACCAAAATGGCACTAGAGGTCACAGATACGCAGTATTTT. This codes for CATKMALEVTDTQYF.

The CDR3 nucleotides read TGTGCCAGCAGAAGGACGGGAACTTACGAGCAGTACTTC. The encoded protein is CASRRTGTYEQYF. The chain links TRBV13 to TRBJ2-7; D possibly corresponds to TRBD2 (5 bases). Deletions cut 6 bases from V and 4 bases from J, with 13 bases between. CDR3 size: 13 residues. Germline values: CDR1 PRHDT, CDR2 FYEKMQ (reference sequence).

V gene TRBV4-1 combines with J gene TRBJ2-5, with 7 nucleotides matching TRBD2. Germline V gene data show CDR1 as MGHRA and CDR2 as YSYEKL. The CDR3 runs 15 residues. Losses at the gene ends were 1 base for V and 2 bases for J; bases not matched to a gene: 4. CDR3 residues: CASSQGLADQETQYF. The CDR3 nucleotides are TGCGCCAGCAGCCAAGGGCTAGCGGATCAAGAGACCCAGTACTTC.

This sequence joins TRBV15 and TRBJ2-2; D is uncertain. From germline, CDR1 is LNHNV and CDR2 YYDKDF (reference sequence). This CDR3 comprises 18 residues. Trimming cost V 1 base and J 0 bases, with 15 bases left between them. The CDR3: CATSRVGRHYANTGELFF. CDR3 nucleotide sequence: TGTGCCACCAGCAGAGTGGGCAGGCATTACGCGAACACCGGGGAGCTGTTTTTT.

The chain joins TRBV10-2 to TRBJ2-2; a possible D gene is TRBD2 (7 bases). V was pared by 6 bases and J by 5 bases, with 13 bases between. This CDR3 has 14 residues. Germline V lookup: CDR1 WSHSY, CDR2 SAAADI. The CDR3 spells CASSGGPGTGELFF. CDR3 bases: TGCGCCAGCAGCGGGGGGCCCGGAACCGGGGAGCTGTTTTTT.

This rearrangement joins TRBV6-5 to TRBJ2-2, with 14 nucleotides matching TRBD2. V was pared by 2 bases and J by 4 bases, with 0 bases of the junction left unmatched. The CDR3 sequence is 16 residues long. Germline CDR1 and CDR2: MNHEY and SVGAGI. CDR3 nucleotides: TGTGCCAGCAGTTACGGGACTAGCGGGGGCACCGGGGAGCTGTTTTTT. The encoded protein is CASSYGTSGGTGELFF.

As DNA, the CDR3 is TGTGCCAGCAGTTACCCGGCGGGTGGGGAGTACTTC. It is translated as CASSYPAGGEYF. The chain employs TRBV6-2 or TRBV6-3 and TRBJ2-7; D perhaps matches TRBD2 (5 bases). Germline lookup yields CDR1 MNHEY and CDR2 SVGEGT. V gave up 2 bases and J gave up 11 bases, with 13 bases separating them. The CDR3 runs to 12 residues.

This clone showed up just once. The chain joins TRBV6-4 to TRBJ2-1, with 9 nucleotides matching TRBD2. This CDR3 contains 15 residues. Germline V gene lookup returns CDR1 MRHNA and CDR2 SNTAGT. V dropped 5 bases and J dropped 7; count of bases not matched to a gene: 9. The DNA for the CDR3 is TGTGCCAGCAGTCTCCAAGCGGGAGGTCGAAATGAGCAGTTCTTC. The encoded protein is CASSLQAGGRNEQFF.

This rearrangement joins TRBV6-5 to TRBJ1-2; 9 positions agree with TRBD1. The CDR3 is made up of 14 amino acids. Germline assignment: CDR1 MNHEY and CDR2 SVGAGI. V was pared by 4 bases and J by 7 bases, with 7 bases of the junction left unmatched. CDR3 residues: CASSFLDRGRGYTF. The CDR3 DNA sequence: TGTGCCAGCAGTTTCCTGGACAGGGGCCGTGGCTACACCTTC.

The V and J genes are TRBV6-6 and TRBJ1-1; 8 bases line up with TRBD1. The CDR3 has 15 amino acids. Germline loops: CDR1 MNHNY, CDR2 SVGAGI (reference sequence). After removal of 4 bases from V and 5 bases from J, the junction contained 9 bases not matched to a gene. In DNA, the CDR3 is TGTGCCAGCAGTTTCCCTAGGACAGGGAGGACTGAAGCTTTCTTT. Encoded protein: CASSFPRTGRTEAFF.

The chain recombines TRBV19 with TRBJ1-3; D gene uncertain. Deletions cut 7 bases from V and 0 bases from J, with 13 bases between. CDR3 size: 15 residues. Germline loops: CDR1 LNHDA, CDR2 SQIVND (reference sequence). The CDR3 reads CASTPQDYSGNTIYF. In DNA form, the CDR3 reads TGTGCCAGTACCCCCCAGGACTACTCTGGAAACACCATATATTTT.

The chain has TRBV29-1 and TRBJ1-2; D perhaps matches TRBD1 (5 bases). The CDR3 covers 12 residues. The V gene's germline CDR1 is SQVTM and CDR2 ANQGSEA. V was cut by 6 bases and J by 4 bases, with 12 bases left in between. The CDR3 sequence is CSVSQGPYGYTF. CDR3 DNA: TGCAGCGTCAGCCAGGGCCCCTATGGCTACACCTTC. Together with reference TRBV29-1 and TRBJ1-2, the CDR3 gives the full variable domain: SAVISQKPSRDICQRGTSLTIQCQVDSQVTMMFWYRQQPGQSLTLIATANQGSEATYESGFVIDKFPISRPNLTFSTLTVSNMSPEDSSIYLCSVSQGPYGYTFGSGTRLTVV.

This clone came up once. The chain's CDR3 is CASSKNRETIEAFF. The DNA for the CDR3 is TGTGCCAGTAGTAAAAACAGGGAAACCATTGAAGCTTTCTTT. The chain links TRBV19 to TRBJ1-1, with D tentatively TRBD1 (6 bases). From germline, CDR1 is LNHDA and CDR2 SQIVND (reference sequence). Deletions cut 4 bases from V and 7 bases from J, with 16 bases between. The CDR3 sequence is 14 residues long.